Presented here are 29 T cell receptor beta chains from one specimen sequenced in a study of T cells in localized non-small cell lung cancer. Clones were sequenced by immunoSEQ multiplex PCR, and TCRdb holds only the in-frame ones, with some missing. This sample has 100,000 to 150,000 clones, with roughly 90% found just once. This specimen was peripheral blood, taken before any cancer treatment. The source of these receptors is a female donor at least 60 years old with stage I lung adenocarcinoma.

The genes are TRBV9 and TRBJ2-3, with D tentatively TRBD2 (5 bases). The V and J ends lost 0 bases and 1 base respectively, with 21 bases between them. The germline V gene has CDR1 SGDLS and CDR2 YYNGEE. This CDR3 comprises 19 residues. CDR3 DNA sequence: TGTGCCAGCAGCGTAGCGGGATCCTCTCTGGATCGCGGCACAGATACGCAGTATTTT. As protein: CASSVAGSSLDRGTDTQYF.

The chain has TRBV28 and TRBJ1-1, with D possibly being TRBD1 (6 bases). CDR3 size: 15 residues. Germline V CDR1 and CDR2: MDHEN, SYDVKM. Trimming shortened V by 5 bases and J by 1 base, and 14 bases separated the two germline ends. In DNA form, the CDR3 reads TGTGCCAGCAGTCCTGCTCAGGGGCCGAACACTGAAGCTTTCTTT. Its protein product is CASSPAQGPNTEAFF.

The V and J genes are TRBV7-8 and TRBJ2-3, with TRBD2 matching over 8 bases. With 7 bases clipped from V and 8 bases from J, the junction kept 11 bases outside the gene matches. CDR3 length equals 14 residues. Germline lookup yields CDR1 SGHVS and CDR2 FQNEAQ. The CDR3 region has the DNA TGTGCCAGCAACAATATAACTAGCGGAGGTACGCAGTATTTT. Its protein is CASNNITSGGTQYF.

The chain employs TRBV5-1 and TRBJ2-2; a possible D gene is TRBD2 (6 bases). The ends were cut back, 1 base at V and 7 bases at J, with 11 bases in the middle. Per germline, CDR1 SGHRS and CDR2 YFSETQ. The CDR3 covers 14 residues. The CDR3 region is CASSLLGAGGELFF. The CDR3 region has the DNA TGCGCCAGCAGCTTGTTGGGAGCGGGCGGGGAGCTGTTTTTT.

The count of this clone is one. This chain uses TRBV5-1 with TRBJ2-3, with D perhaps TRBD1 (5 bases). Germline CDR1 SGHRS, CDR2 YFSETQ. This CDR3 contains 14 residues. V was trimmed by 1 base and J by 6 bases, leaving 12 bases between them. Here the CDR3 reads CASSLIQAPDTQYF. DNA for the CDR3: TGCGCCAGCAGCTTGATACAGGCCCCGGATACGCAGTATTTT.

This rearrangement joins TRBV27 to TRBJ2-2, with D unresolved. The CDR3 length is 15 residues. Deletions cut 7 bases from V and 1 base from J, with 13 bases between. Germline lookup yields CDR1 MNHEY and CDR2 SMNVEV (reference sequence). The CDR3 DNA reads as TGTGCCAGCACCGCCCCGACGGGGAACACCGGGGAGCTGTTTTTT. This gives the protein CASTAPTGNTGELFF.

The chain joins TRBV11-2 to TRBJ2-3, with D maybe TRBD2 (6 bases). The CDR3 consists of 16 residues. Germline CDR1 and CDR2: SGHAT and FQNNGV. V was cut by 2 bases and J by 9 bases, with 21 bases left in between. The CDR3, as DNA: TGTGCCAGCAGCTTACTGGGGGGAATTACGGTAGTCACGCAGTATTTT. Translation: CASSLLGGITVVTQYF.

The chain combines TRBV30 with TRBJ2-3, with D possibly called TRBD1 or TRBD2 (5 bases each). The germline V gene encodes CDR1 GTSNPN and CDR2 SVGIG (reference sequence). Deletions cut 3 bases from V and 2 bases from J, with 15 bases between. The CDR3 runs 15 residues. The CDR3 region is CAWRGLLGYTDTQYF. The CDR3 DNA sequence: TGTGCCTGGAGGGGGCTACTAGGCTACACAGATACGCAGTATTTT.

The chain has TRBV23-1 and TRBJ1-5; 7 positions agree with TRBD1. TRBV23-1 counts as an open reading frame of uncertain function. The CDR3 has 16 residues. The ends lost 3 bases at V and 4 bases at J; junction bases unmatched: 9. This CDR3 reads CASSHPTGLPNQPQHF. CDR3 DNA: TGCGCCAGCAGTCACCCGACAGGGCTTCCAAATCAGCCCCAGCATTTT.

This clone showed up just once. The chain is built from TRBV30 and TRBJ2-1; 8 positions agree with TRBD2. The CDR3 totals 14 residues. The germline V gene has CDR1 GTSNPN and CDR2 SVGIG (reference sequence). Losses at the gene ends were 6 bases for V and 4 bases for J; bases not matched to a gene: 8. CDR3 sequence: CACAYLAGYNEQFF. DNA for the CDR3: TGTGCCTGTGCCTACCTAGCGGGTTACAATGAGCAGTTCTTC.

This clone is a singleton in its sample. The chain has TRBV6-1 and TRBJ2-7; D is possibly TRBD1 (5 bases). Germline V lookup: CDR1 MNHNS, CDR2 SASEGT. The CDR3 has 12 residues. V gave up 3 bases and J gave up 3 bases, with 6 bases separating them. CDR3 protein: CASSDRDYEQYF. In nucleotides, the CDR3 is TGTGCCAGCAGTGACAGGGACTACGAGCAGTACTTC.

The chain combines TRBV5-1 with TRBJ2-7; D possibly corresponds to TRBD2 (6 bases). Germline loops: CDR1 SGHRS, CDR2 YFSETQ. Between the trimmed V and J ends, which lost 4 bases and 7 bases, there was a span of 21 bases. The CDR3 is made up of 15 amino acids. CDR3 sequence (DNA): TGCGCCAGCAGCGCGGAAGGGGCAGCTCGGGGGGAGCAGTACTTC. It codes for CASSAEGAARGEQYF. Filled out from reference TRBV5-1 and TRBJ2-7, the complete variable domain reads KAGVTQTPRYLIKTRGQQVTLSCSPISGHRSVSWYQQTPGQGLQFLFEYFSETQRNKGNFPGRFSGRQFSNSRSEMNVSTLELGDSALYLCASSAEGAARGEQYFGPGTRLTVT.

This clone was observed a single time. The rearrangement links TRBV29-1 to TRBJ2-2; D remains ambiguous. The CDR3 totals 14 residues. V was pared by 7 bases and J by 0 bases, with 12 bases between. From germline, CDR1 is SQVTM and CDR2 ANQGSEA. The CDR3 region is CSAIPVANTGELFF. The CDR3 DNA is TGCAGCGCCATACCTGTAGCGAACACCGGGGAGCTGTTTTTT.

The chain joins TRBV19 to TRBJ1-4; D gene uncertain. The CDR3 contains 14 residues. Germline CDR1 is LNHDA and CDR2 is SQIVND (reference sequence). V dropped 7 bases and J dropped 0 bases, with 9 bases sitting between them. For the CDR3, the DNA is TGTGCCAGTAAACAGACGGCAACTAATGAAAAACTGTTTTTT. It codes for CASKQTATNEKLFF.

The chain carries TRBV7-2 and TRBJ2-7; no clear D. This CDR3 spans 13 amino acids. CDR1 is SGHTA and CDR2 is FQGNSA in the germline V gene. V was cut by 5 bases and J by 2 bases, with 10 bases left in between. For the CDR3, the DNA is TGTGCCAGCAGCCGTCTAGTTCCCTACGAGCAGTACTTC. Translated: CASSRLVPYEQYF.

The V call is TRBV5-4, the J call TRBJ2-7, with unresolved D. This CDR3 contains 13 residues. The V end lost 1 base, the J end lost 4 bases, and 9 bases lay between the germline ends. Germline loops: CDR1 SGHNT, CDR2 YYREEE (reference sequence). The CDR3 region has the DNA TGTGCCAGCAGCTTGAGGGCCGGGTACGAGCAGTACTTC. Translated: CASSLRAGYEQYF.

The chain carries TRBV5-6 and TRBJ1-1; D unclear. The CDR3 contains 12 residues. V lost 4 bases and J lost 1, with 5 bases in between. Germline-derived CDR1 and CDR2 are SGHDT and YYEEEE. CDR3 amino acids: CASSTENTEAFF. DNA of the CDR3: TGTGCCAGCAGCACAGAGAACACTGAAGCTTTCTTT.

This clone has a single count. J is TRBJ1-1 and V is TRBV6-1; D uncertain. Germline V gene lookup returns CDR1 MNHNS and CDR2 SASEGT. The CDR3 contains 16 residues. Between the trimmed V and J ends, which lost 2 bases and 0 bases, there was a span of 13 bases. The CDR3 nucleotides read TGTGCCAGCAGTGAAAGGTCGGCCAGTTTGAACACTGAAGCTTTCTTT. Amino acid sequence: CASSERSASLNTEAFF.

The chain has TRBV5-6 and TRBJ2-2; 9 nucleotides agree with TRBD1. The ends lost 3 bases at V and 4 bases at J; junction bases unmatched: 4. The CDR3 spans 15 residues. Germline values: CDR1 SGHDT, CDR2 YYEEEE. The DNA for the CDR3 is TGTGCCAGCAGCTACGGGACAGGGAGCACCGGGGAGCTGTTTTTT. Amino acid sequence: CASSYGTGSTGELFF.

V and J are TRBV2 and TRBJ1-5, with 8 bases fitting TRBD1. Germline V gene lookup returns CDR1 SNHLY and CDR2 FYNNEI. The CDR3 length is 14 residues. Unmatched junction bases numbered 5, after V lost 5 bases and J lost 5 bases. Written as DNA, the CDR3 is TGTGCCAGCAGTCTCGACAGGGGAGATCAGCCCCAGCATTTT. Protein product: CASSLDRGDQPQHF.

This clone was seen more than once but under ten times. The V gene is TRBV7-9, the J gene TRBJ1-5, with TRBD1 matching over 7 bases. Germline trimming cut 1 base from V and 0 bases from J; bases unmatched to any gene: 3. This CDR3 comprises 16 residues. Germline CDR1 is SEHNR and CDR2 is FQNEAQ (reference sequence). Written as DNA, the CDR3 is TGTGCCAGCAGCTTAGGGACAGGCATTAGCAATCAGCCCCAGCATTTT. This translates into CASSLGTGISNQPQHF. The entire variable domain, with the rest obtained from reference TRBV7-9 and TRBJ1-5, is as follows: DTGVSQNPRHKITKRGQNVTFRCDPISEHNRLYWYRQTLGQGPEFLTYFQNEAQLEKSRLLSDRFSAERPKGSFSTLEIQRTEQGDSAMYLCASSLGTGISNQPQHFGDGTRLSIL.

V usage is TRBV5-1 and J usage is TRBJ2-6, with D perhaps being TRBD1 or TRBD2 (5 bases each). The germline V and J ends were trimmed by 2 bases and 1 base, with 19 bases remaining between them. Germline V CDR1 and CDR2: SGHRS, YFSETQ. CDR3 length: 19 amino acids. The DNA of the CDR3 is TGCGCCAGCAGCTTTTCCCTCGGGACCTCTCTTTCTGGGGCCAACGTCCTGACTTTC. Its protein is CASSFSLGTSLSGANVLTF.

CDR3: CASTGKQGGSNTEAFF. The CDR3, as DNA: TGTGCCAGCACCGGAAAACAAGGGGGCTCGAACACTGAAGCTTTCTTT. The genes are TRBV27 and TRBJ1-1; 7 bases match TRBD1. Germline V gene data show CDR1 as MNHEY and CDR2 as SMNVEV (reference sequence). The length of the CDR3 is 16 residues. V shed 7 bases and J 1 base; nucleotides not matched to a gene: 12.

CDR3 nucleotides: TGTGCCAGCAGCGGGGTGAATAGCGGGAAACGCATGAATGAGCAGTTCTTC. It specifies CASSGVNSGKRMNEQFF. The chain joins TRBV5-4 to TRBJ2-1; TRBD2 agrees at 8 bases. This CDR3 has 17 residues. The V gene's germline CDR1 is SGHNT and CDR2 YYREEE (reference sequence). V lost 4 bases to trimming and J lost 7 bases; unmatched junction nucleotides: 16.

The chain carries TRBV6-1 and TRBJ2-7; D is perhaps TRBD1 (5 bases). The CDR3 is made up of 14 amino acids. V dropped 5 bases and J dropped 1 base, with 12 bases sitting between them. Per the germline V gene, CDR1 is MNHNS and CDR2 is SASEGT. Here the CDR3 DNA reads TGTGCCAGCAGTCCAGGGTTAGTGTCCTACGAGCAGTACTTC. This gives the protein CASSPGLVSYEQYF.

The chain employs TRBV6-6 and TRBJ2-7; the D is unclear. In germline, CDR1 is MNHNY, CDR2 SVGAGI (reference sequence). Between the trimmed V and J ends, which lost 5 bases and 3 bases, there was a span of 5 bases. There are 11 residues in the CDR3. The DNA of the CDR3 is TGTGCCAGCAGTCCGGACTACGAGCAGTACTTC. Translating gives CASSPDYEQYF.

V gene TRBV5-1 combines with J gene TRBJ2-7, with a tentative D call TRBD2 (6 bases). Germline CDR1 and CDR2: SGHRS and YFSETQ. V gave up 1 base and J gave up 3 bases, with 14 bases separating them. The CDR3 covers 15 residues. This chain's CDR3 is CASSLIRGGSYEQYF. Here the CDR3 DNA reads TGCGCCAGCAGCTTGATTCGGGGAGGAAGCTACGAGCAGTACTTC.

This clone was observed a handful of times. The chain is built from TRBV5-1 and TRBJ2-3; 8 bases line up with TRBD2. J gave up 0 bases and V 1 base, and 1 base lay outside the gene matches. Germline-derived CDR1 and CDR2 are SGHRS and YFSETQ. The CDR3 runs 15 residues. Here the CDR3 DNA reads TGCGCCAGCAGCTTGTCTAGCGGGAGCACAGATACGCAGTATTTT. This gives the protein CASSLSSGSTDTQYF.

This rearrangement joins TRBV5-1 to TRBJ2-7, with 8 bases that match TRBD1. This CDR3 has 16 amino acids. Germline V gives CDR1 SGHRS, CDR2 YFSETQ. Trimming cost V 1 base and J 5 bases; bases outside gene matches: 11. The CDR3 DNA reads TGCGCCAGCAGCTTGAGCGGTCTGCCAGGGGGCAACGAGCAGTACTTC. As protein: CASSLSGLPGGNEQYF.